Below are 20 T cell receptor beta chains sequenced from a single sample in a study of T cell responses to AZD1222 COVID-19 vaccine. Data came from immunoSEQ multiplex PCR; TCRdb stores just in-frame clones and leaves some out. There are approximately 200,000 clones in the sample; roughly 94% occur only once, and around 1.5% lies in the top ten. The sample in question was peripheral blood, obtained 28 days after the second dose of the MenACWY control vaccine. The receptors derive from an adult who received the MenACWY meningococcal vaccine as a control.

V is TRBV28 and J is TRBJ1-5, with D hard to call. CDR1 MDHEN and CDR2 SYDVKM come from the germline V gene. V was clipped by 4 bases and J by 2 bases, with 3 bases between them. This CDR3 is 12 amino acids long. CDR3 in DNA: TGTGCCAGCAGTTATGGCAATCAGCCCCAGCATTTT. This translates into CASSYGNQPQHF.

The V and J genes are TRBV7-9 and TRBJ2-7; 8 nucleotides align to TRBD1. The V segment lost 5 bases and the J segment 5 bases; nucleotides outside the gene matches: 5. Germline CDR1 is SEHNR and CDR2 is FQNEAQ (reference sequence). The CDR3 runs 13 residues. CDR3 residues: CASSAGQGHEQYF. As DNA, the CDR3 is TGTGCCAGCAGCGCTGGACAGGGACACGAGCAGTACTTC.

The rearrangement links TRBV28 to TRBJ2-7, with a tentative D call TRBD2 (6 bases). Trimming took off 6 bases at V and 5 bases at J, with 17 bases between the two ends. The CDR3 loop spans 14 amino acids. Germline V lookup: CDR1 MDHEN, CDR2 SYDVKM. CDR3 coding DNA: TGTGCCAGCAGCCCCTGGAGGGGTGGGGACGAGCAGTACTTC. This encodes CASSPWRGGDEQYF.

The chain has TRBV5-4 and TRBJ1-2, with no clear D. The CDR3 sequence is 16 residues long. The germline CDR1 and CDR2 sequences are SGHNT and YYREEE (reference sequence). Trimming stripped 6 bases from V and 0 bases from J, with 18 bases between. The CDR3 reads CASTPVGYGANYGYTF. DNA for the CDR3: TGTGCCAGCACACCCGTCGGGTACGGAGCTAACTATGGCTACACCTTC.

CDR3 DNA: TGCGCCAGCAGCCGCGCGGGGCTCACCGGGGAGCTGTTTTTT. Its translation: CASSRAGLTGELFF. This chain links TRBV5-1 with TRBJ2-2; D possibly corresponds to TRBD2 (6 bases). The V gene lost 4 bases and the J gene lost 4 bases, with 11 bases spanning the gap. Germline CDR1 and CDR2: SGHRS and YFSETQ. The CDR3 is 14 amino acids.

V and J are TRBV5-1 and TRBJ2-7, with D uncertain. Trimming stripped 0 bases from V and 6 bases from J, with 7 bases between. Germline V gene sequence: CDR1 SGHRS, CDR2 YFSETQ. This CDR3 has 12 amino acids. CDR3 nucleotide sequence: TGCGCCAGCAGCTTGGACAGCCTCGAGCAGTACTTC. This codes for CASSLDSLEQYF. Full variable domain (missing parts from reference TRBV5-1 and TRBJ2-7): KAGVTQTPRYLIKTRGQQVTLSCSPISGHRSVSWYQQTPGQGLQFLFEYFSETQRNKGNFPGRFSGRQFSNSRSEMNVSTLELGDSALYLCASSLDSLEQYFGPGTRLTVT.

This clone occurred once. The rearrangement uses TRBV28 and TRBJ2-7, with TRBD2 matching over 8 bases. CDR3 size: 16 residues. Germline V CDR1 and CDR2: MDHEN, SYDVKM. The V segment lost 3 bases and the J segment 3 bases; nucleotides outside the gene matches: 10. CDR3 nucleotide sequence: TGTGCCAGCAGTTTTCCGGATAGCGGGGCATTCTACGAGCAGTACTTC. Amino acid sequence: CASSFPDSGAFYEQYF.

The chain couples TRBV5-6 to TRBJ1-1, with D uncertain. This CDR3 is built from 14 residues. Germline V gene sequence: CDR1 SGHDT, CDR2 YYEEEE. Trimming took 3 bases from V and 10 from J, leaving 19 bases between them. The chain's CDR3 is CASSSRTEAIRAFF. DNA of the CDR3: TGTGCCAGCAGCTCCCGAACCGAGGCGATCCGAGCTTTCTTT.

The gene calls are TRBV7-2 and TRBJ2-7; the match to TRBD2 covers 13 bases. Per germline, CDR1 SGHTA and CDR2 FQGNSA. This CDR3 is built from 14 residues. V shed 4 bases and J 9 bases; nucleotides not matched to a gene: 6. Here the CDR3 DNA reads TGTGCCAGCAGCTCAAGACTAGCGGGAGGACCGCAGTACTTC. Protein product: CASSSRLAGGPQYF. The whole variable domain, filled in from reference TRBV7-2 and TRBJ2-7, reads GAGVSQSPSNKVTEKGKDVELRCDPISGHTALYWYRQSLGQGLEFLIYFQGNSAPDKSGLPSDRFSAERTGGSVSTLTIQRTQQEDSAVYLCASSSRLAGGPQYFGPGTRLTVT.

This chain uses TRBV7-8 with TRBJ2-3, with D possibly matching TRBD2 (5 bases). V shed 4 bases and J shed 1 base, with 12 bases lying between them. This CDR3 spans 15 amino acids. The germline V gene has CDR1 SGHVS and CDR2 FQNEAQ. For the CDR3, the DNA is TGTGCCAGCAGCTCCGAAGCGGTACGCACAGATACGCAGTATTTT. Its protein is CASSSEAVRTDTQYF.

The J gene is TRBJ1-1, the V gene TRBV9; tentative D call: TRBD1 (5 bases). Trimming left V 5 bases short and J 1 base short, with 15 bases between. Germline V CDR1 and CDR2: SGDLS, YYNGEE. CDR3 length equals 15 residues. The CDR3 sequence: CASSREQGRNTEAFF. In DNA form, the CDR3 reads TGTGCCAGCAGTCGGGAGCAGGGACGGAACACTGAAGCTTTCTTT.

V is TRBV9 and J is TRBJ2-7; D is possibly TRBD1 or TRBD2 (7 bases each). The ends were cut back, 2 bases at V and 6 bases at J, with 18 bases in the middle. CDR3 length: 15 amino acids. Germline assignment: CDR1 SGDLS and CDR2 YYNGEE. The CDR3 protein is CASSVGGGTHAEQYF. The CDR3 region has the DNA TGTGCCAGCAGCGTGGGAGGGGGCACCCATGCCGAGCAGTACTTC.

This clone has only one observation. The chain combines TRBV18 with TRBJ2-7; tentative D call: TRBD1 (6 bases). V was pared by 3 bases and J by 1 base, with 10 bases between. CDR1 is KGHSH and CDR2 is LQKENI in the germline V gene. The CDR3 sequence is 14 residues long. CDR3 bases: TGTGCCAGCTCACCGAGACAGGATTCCTACGAGCAGTACTTC. Amino acid sequence: CASSPRQDSYEQYF.

The rearrangement uses TRBV6-1 and TRBJ1-2; D is uncertain. V was trimmed by 2 bases and J by 3 bases, leaving 1 base between them. CDR1 and CDR2 (germline): MNHNS, SASEGT. This CDR3 spans 11 amino acids. The CDR3 loop reads CASSEYYGYTF. DNA for the CDR3: TGTGCCAGCAGTGAATACTATGGCTACACCTTC.

V is TRBV19 and J is TRBJ2-5; 8 nucleotides align to TRBD1. Germline V gene data show CDR1 as LNHDA and CDR2 as SQIVND (reference sequence). J was trimmed by 4 bases and V by 6 bases; bases with no gene match: 10. This CDR3 is built from 15 residues. The CDR3 DNA reads as TGTGCCAGTAGCCGATCCCAGGGGGCAGGAGAGACCCAGTACTTC. Residues: CASSRSQGAGETQYF.

CDR3 loop: CASRGSYNEQFF. CDR3 DNA sequence: TGTGCCAGCAGAGGCTCCTACAATGAGCAGTTCTTC. This chain uses TRBV6-5 with TRBJ2-1; D not resolved. From germline, CDR1 is MNHEY and CDR2 SVGAGI. The CDR3 has 12 residues. The V gene lost 6 bases and the J gene lost 0 bases, with 3 bases spanning the gap.

This sequence joins TRBV6-6 and TRBJ2-2; 7 nucleotides line up with TRBD1. Germline V gene sequence: CDR1 MNHNY, CDR2 SVGAGI (reference sequence). CDR3 length: 13 residues. With V trimmed by 6 bases and J by 4 bases, 2 bases remained unmatched. CDR3 residues: CASRQGRTGELFF. The CDR3 nucleotides read TGTGCCAGCAGACAGGGGCGCACCGGGGAGCTGTTTTTT.

As to this clone: The sample contains more than one DNA sequence encoding this CDR3. The chain carries TRBV28 and TRBJ2-7; no clear D. V gave up 3 bases and J gave up 4 bases, with 4 bases separating them. This CDR3 has 11 amino acids. The germline CDR1 and CDR2 sequences are MDHEN and SYDVKM. CDR3 loop: CASSLGYEQYF. The CDR3 bases are TGTGCCAGCAGTTTGGGGTACGAGCAGTACTTC.

This clone was seen once. The rearrangement links TRBV30 to TRBJ1-2; TRBD1 agrees at 9 bases. This CDR3 comprises 12 residues. Germline values: CDR1 GTSNPN, CDR2 SVGIG (reference sequence). Trimming cost V 5 bases and J 8 bases; bases outside gene matches: 6. DNA for the CDR3: TGTGCCTGGCCACAGGGGGCGAGGGGCTACACCTTC. Translated: CAWPQGARGYTF.

CDR3 protein: CASRMGQNYEQYF. In DNA, the CDR3 is TGTGCCAGCAGAATGGGACAGAACTACGAGCAGTACTTC. The gene calls are TRBV6-1 and TRBJ2-7; 7 bases align to TRBD1. The germline gives CDR1 MNHNS, CDR2 SASEGT. The ends lost 6 bases at V and 3 bases at J; junction bases unmatched: 5. The CDR3 length is 13 residues.